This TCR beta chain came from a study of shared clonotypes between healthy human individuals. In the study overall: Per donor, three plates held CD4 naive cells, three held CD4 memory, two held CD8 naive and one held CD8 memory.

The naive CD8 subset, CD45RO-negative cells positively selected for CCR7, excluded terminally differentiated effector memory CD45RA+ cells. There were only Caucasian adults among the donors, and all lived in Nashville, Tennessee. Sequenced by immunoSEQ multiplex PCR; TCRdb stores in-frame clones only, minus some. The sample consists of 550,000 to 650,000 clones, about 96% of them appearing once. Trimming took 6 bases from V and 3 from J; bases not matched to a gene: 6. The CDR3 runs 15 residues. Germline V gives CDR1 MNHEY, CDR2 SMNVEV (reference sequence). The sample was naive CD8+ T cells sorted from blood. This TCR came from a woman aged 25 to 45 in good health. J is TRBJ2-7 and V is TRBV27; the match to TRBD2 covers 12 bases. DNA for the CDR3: TGTGCCAGCAGGCTAGCGGGAGGGCCGAACTACGAGCAGTACTTC. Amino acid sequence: CASRLAGGPNYEQYF.